This T cell receptor beta chain stems from a study of response to subunit inactivated influenza vaccine. With regard to this clonotype: No antigen is known for it.

The CDR3 has 13 residues. The J segment lost 5 bases and the V segment lost 4 bases, leaving 4 bases of the junction unmatched. CDR1 and CDR2 from the germline V gene are SEHNR and FQNEAQ (reference sequence). TCRdb recomputed calls from the RT-PCR reads with MiXCR, one row per CDR3 protein. The table has a few hundred thousand distinct CDR3 sequences, about 15% seen once. Overall study findings and caveats: Researchers suggested that each seasonal influenza vaccination recruits few new T cells.

The chain links TRBV7-9 to TRBJ2-7, with 8 bases fitting TRBD2. This receptor was taken from a man aged 45-65 years who received an inactivated influenza vaccine. The sample consisted of PBMCs from blood, taken 11 to 12 days after vaccination. The CDR3 region is CASSSSGGHEQYF. The CDR3 DNA reads TGTGCCAGCAGCTCGAGCGGGGGCCACGAGCAGTACTTC.